This TCR beta chain was profiled in a study of cytomegalovirus exposure and HLA in healthy donors. Regarding this clone: Its antigen remains unknown.

Study-wide results and limits: The study put under 200 TCR beta chains on its list as cytomegalovirus-associated.

The PCR made use of 60 Vbeta and 13 Jbeta primers. Repertoires were generated with immunoSEQ multiplex PCR, while TCRdb's copy carries only in-frame clones and drops some. The table has about 98,000 clones, around two thirds seen once; the top ten hold approximately 1.8%. This CDR3 spans 15 amino acids. This chain connects TRBV21-1 to TRBJ2-1; TRBD2, the table's D call, lacks a check against the DNA. TRBV21-1 is designated a pseudogene. The clonotype comes from a male donor in good health and CMV-seronegative. Sequenced: PBMCs. This chain's CDR3 is CASVAGGPIYNEQFF. The CDR3 DNA is TGTGCCAGCGTAGCGGGAGGGCCCATCTACAATGAGCAGTTCTTC.